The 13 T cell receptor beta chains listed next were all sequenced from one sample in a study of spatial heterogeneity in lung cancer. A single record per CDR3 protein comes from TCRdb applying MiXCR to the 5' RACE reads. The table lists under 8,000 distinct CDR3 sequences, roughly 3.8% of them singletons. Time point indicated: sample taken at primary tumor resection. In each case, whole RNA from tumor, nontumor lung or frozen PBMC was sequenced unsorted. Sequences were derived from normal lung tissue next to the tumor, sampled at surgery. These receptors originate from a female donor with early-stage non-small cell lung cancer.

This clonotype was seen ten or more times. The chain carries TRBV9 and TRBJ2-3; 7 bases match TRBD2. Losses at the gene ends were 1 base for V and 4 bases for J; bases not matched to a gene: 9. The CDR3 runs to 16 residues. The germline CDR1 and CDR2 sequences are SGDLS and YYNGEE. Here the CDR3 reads CASSVSGGGSADTQYF. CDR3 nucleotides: TGTGCCAGCAGCGTATCGGGGGGTGGAAGTGCAGATACGCAGTATTTT.

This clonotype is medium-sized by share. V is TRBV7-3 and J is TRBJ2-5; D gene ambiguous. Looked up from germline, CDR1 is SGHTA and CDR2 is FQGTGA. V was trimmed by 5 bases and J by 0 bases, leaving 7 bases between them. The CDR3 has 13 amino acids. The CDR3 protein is CASSAQDQETQYF. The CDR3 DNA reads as TGTGCCAGCAGCGCCCAGGACCAAGAGACCCAGTACTTC.

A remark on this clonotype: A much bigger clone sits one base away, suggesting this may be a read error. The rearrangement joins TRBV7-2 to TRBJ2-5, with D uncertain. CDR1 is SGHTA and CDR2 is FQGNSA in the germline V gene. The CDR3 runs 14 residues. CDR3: CASSRDTSQQTQYF. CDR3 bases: TGTGCCAGCAGCAGAGACACTTCCCAACAGACCCAGTACTTC.

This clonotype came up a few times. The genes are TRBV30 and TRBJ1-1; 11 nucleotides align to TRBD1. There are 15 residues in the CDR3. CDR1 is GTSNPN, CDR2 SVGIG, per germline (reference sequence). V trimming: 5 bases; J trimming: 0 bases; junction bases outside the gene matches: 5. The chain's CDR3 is CAWRRDRGVNTEAFF. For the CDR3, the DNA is TGTGCCTGGCGCCGGGACAGGGGGGTGAACACTGAAGCTTTCTTT.

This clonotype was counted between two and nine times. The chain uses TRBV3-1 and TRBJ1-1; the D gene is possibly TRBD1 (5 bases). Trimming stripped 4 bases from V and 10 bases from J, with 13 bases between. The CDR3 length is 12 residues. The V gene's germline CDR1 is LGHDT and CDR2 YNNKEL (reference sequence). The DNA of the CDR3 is TGTGCCAGCAGCCTATTAGACAGCGCAGCTTTCTTT. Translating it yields CASSLLDSAAFF. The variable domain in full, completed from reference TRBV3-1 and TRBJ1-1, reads DTAVSQTPKYLVTQMGNDKSIKCEQNLGHDTMYWYKQDSKKFLKIMFSYNNKELIINETVPNRFSPKSPDKAHLNLHINSLELGDSAVYFCASSLLDSAAFFGQGTRLTVV.

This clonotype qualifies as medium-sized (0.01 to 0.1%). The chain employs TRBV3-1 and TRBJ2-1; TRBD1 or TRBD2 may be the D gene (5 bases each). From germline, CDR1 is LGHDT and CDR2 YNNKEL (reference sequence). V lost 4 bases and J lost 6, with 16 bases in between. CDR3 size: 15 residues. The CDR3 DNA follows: TGTGCCAGCAGCCTACCGGGACGGAGGCCCAATGAGCAGTTCTTC. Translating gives CASSLPGRRPNEQFF.

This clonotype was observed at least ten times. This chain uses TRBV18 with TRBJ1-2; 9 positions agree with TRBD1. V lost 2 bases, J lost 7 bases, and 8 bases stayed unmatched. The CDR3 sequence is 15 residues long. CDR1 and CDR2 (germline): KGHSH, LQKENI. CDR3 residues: CASSPRTGGERGYTF. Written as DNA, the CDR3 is TGTGCCAGCTCACCAAGAACAGGGGGCGAACGTGGCTACACCTTC.

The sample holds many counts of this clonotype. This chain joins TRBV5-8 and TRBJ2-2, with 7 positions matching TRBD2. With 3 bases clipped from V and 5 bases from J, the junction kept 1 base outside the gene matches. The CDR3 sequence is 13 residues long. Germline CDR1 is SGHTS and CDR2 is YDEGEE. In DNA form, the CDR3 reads TGTGCCAGCAGCTCCGGGAGGACCGGGGAGCTGTTTTTT. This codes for CASSSGRTGELFF.

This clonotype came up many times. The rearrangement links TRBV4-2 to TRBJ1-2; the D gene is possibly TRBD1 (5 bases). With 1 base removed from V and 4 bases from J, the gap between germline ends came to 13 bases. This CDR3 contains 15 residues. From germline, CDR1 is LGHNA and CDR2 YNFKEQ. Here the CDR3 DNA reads TGTGCCAGCAGCCAAGGGTTCGGGGGTGGCTATGGCTACACCTTC. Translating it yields CASSQGFGGGYGYTF.

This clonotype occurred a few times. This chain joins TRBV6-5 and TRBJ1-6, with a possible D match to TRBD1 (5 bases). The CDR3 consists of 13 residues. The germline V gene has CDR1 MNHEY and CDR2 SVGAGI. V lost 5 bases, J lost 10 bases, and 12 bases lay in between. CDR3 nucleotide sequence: TGTGCCAGCAGTACGAACGGGGACTCACCCCTCCACTTT. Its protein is CASSTNGDSPLHF.

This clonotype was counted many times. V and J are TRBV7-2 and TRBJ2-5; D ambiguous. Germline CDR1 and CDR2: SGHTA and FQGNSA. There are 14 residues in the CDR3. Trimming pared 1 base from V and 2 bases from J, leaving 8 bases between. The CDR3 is CASSLVKGQETQYF. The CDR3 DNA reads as TGTGCCAGCAGCTTAGTCAAGGGACAAGAGACCCAGTACTTC. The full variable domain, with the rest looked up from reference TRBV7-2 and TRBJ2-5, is GAGVSQSPSNKVTEKGKDVELRCDPISGHTALYWYRQSLGQGLEFLIYFQGNSAPDKSGLPSDRFSAERTGGSVSTLTIQRTQQEDSAVYLCASSLVKGQETQYFGPGTRLLVL.

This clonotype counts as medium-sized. The CDR3 spells CASSLRPMDTQYF. The DNA for the CDR3 is TGTGCCAGCAGCTTGCGACCAATGGATACGCAGTATTTT. The J gene is TRBJ2-3, the V gene TRBV5-4; D remains ambiguous. The CDR3 spans 13 residues. The germline CDR1 and CDR2 sequences are SGHNT and YYREEE (reference sequence). Trimming removed 1 base from V and 6 bases from J, with 9 bases in between.

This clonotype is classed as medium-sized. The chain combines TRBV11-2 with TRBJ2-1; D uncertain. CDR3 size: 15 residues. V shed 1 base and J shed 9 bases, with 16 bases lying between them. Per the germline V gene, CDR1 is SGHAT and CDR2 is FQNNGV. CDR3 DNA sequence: TGTGCCAGCAGCTTAGTTAGTACCGGTTCGCCTGAGCAGTTCTTC. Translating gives CASSLVSTGSPEQFF. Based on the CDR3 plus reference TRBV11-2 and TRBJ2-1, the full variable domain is EAGVAQSPRYKIIEKRQSVAFWCNPISGHATLYWYQQILGQGPKLLIQFQNNGVVDDSQLPKDRFSAERLKGVDSTLKIQPAKLEDSAVYLCASSLVSTGSPEQFFGPGTRLTVL.